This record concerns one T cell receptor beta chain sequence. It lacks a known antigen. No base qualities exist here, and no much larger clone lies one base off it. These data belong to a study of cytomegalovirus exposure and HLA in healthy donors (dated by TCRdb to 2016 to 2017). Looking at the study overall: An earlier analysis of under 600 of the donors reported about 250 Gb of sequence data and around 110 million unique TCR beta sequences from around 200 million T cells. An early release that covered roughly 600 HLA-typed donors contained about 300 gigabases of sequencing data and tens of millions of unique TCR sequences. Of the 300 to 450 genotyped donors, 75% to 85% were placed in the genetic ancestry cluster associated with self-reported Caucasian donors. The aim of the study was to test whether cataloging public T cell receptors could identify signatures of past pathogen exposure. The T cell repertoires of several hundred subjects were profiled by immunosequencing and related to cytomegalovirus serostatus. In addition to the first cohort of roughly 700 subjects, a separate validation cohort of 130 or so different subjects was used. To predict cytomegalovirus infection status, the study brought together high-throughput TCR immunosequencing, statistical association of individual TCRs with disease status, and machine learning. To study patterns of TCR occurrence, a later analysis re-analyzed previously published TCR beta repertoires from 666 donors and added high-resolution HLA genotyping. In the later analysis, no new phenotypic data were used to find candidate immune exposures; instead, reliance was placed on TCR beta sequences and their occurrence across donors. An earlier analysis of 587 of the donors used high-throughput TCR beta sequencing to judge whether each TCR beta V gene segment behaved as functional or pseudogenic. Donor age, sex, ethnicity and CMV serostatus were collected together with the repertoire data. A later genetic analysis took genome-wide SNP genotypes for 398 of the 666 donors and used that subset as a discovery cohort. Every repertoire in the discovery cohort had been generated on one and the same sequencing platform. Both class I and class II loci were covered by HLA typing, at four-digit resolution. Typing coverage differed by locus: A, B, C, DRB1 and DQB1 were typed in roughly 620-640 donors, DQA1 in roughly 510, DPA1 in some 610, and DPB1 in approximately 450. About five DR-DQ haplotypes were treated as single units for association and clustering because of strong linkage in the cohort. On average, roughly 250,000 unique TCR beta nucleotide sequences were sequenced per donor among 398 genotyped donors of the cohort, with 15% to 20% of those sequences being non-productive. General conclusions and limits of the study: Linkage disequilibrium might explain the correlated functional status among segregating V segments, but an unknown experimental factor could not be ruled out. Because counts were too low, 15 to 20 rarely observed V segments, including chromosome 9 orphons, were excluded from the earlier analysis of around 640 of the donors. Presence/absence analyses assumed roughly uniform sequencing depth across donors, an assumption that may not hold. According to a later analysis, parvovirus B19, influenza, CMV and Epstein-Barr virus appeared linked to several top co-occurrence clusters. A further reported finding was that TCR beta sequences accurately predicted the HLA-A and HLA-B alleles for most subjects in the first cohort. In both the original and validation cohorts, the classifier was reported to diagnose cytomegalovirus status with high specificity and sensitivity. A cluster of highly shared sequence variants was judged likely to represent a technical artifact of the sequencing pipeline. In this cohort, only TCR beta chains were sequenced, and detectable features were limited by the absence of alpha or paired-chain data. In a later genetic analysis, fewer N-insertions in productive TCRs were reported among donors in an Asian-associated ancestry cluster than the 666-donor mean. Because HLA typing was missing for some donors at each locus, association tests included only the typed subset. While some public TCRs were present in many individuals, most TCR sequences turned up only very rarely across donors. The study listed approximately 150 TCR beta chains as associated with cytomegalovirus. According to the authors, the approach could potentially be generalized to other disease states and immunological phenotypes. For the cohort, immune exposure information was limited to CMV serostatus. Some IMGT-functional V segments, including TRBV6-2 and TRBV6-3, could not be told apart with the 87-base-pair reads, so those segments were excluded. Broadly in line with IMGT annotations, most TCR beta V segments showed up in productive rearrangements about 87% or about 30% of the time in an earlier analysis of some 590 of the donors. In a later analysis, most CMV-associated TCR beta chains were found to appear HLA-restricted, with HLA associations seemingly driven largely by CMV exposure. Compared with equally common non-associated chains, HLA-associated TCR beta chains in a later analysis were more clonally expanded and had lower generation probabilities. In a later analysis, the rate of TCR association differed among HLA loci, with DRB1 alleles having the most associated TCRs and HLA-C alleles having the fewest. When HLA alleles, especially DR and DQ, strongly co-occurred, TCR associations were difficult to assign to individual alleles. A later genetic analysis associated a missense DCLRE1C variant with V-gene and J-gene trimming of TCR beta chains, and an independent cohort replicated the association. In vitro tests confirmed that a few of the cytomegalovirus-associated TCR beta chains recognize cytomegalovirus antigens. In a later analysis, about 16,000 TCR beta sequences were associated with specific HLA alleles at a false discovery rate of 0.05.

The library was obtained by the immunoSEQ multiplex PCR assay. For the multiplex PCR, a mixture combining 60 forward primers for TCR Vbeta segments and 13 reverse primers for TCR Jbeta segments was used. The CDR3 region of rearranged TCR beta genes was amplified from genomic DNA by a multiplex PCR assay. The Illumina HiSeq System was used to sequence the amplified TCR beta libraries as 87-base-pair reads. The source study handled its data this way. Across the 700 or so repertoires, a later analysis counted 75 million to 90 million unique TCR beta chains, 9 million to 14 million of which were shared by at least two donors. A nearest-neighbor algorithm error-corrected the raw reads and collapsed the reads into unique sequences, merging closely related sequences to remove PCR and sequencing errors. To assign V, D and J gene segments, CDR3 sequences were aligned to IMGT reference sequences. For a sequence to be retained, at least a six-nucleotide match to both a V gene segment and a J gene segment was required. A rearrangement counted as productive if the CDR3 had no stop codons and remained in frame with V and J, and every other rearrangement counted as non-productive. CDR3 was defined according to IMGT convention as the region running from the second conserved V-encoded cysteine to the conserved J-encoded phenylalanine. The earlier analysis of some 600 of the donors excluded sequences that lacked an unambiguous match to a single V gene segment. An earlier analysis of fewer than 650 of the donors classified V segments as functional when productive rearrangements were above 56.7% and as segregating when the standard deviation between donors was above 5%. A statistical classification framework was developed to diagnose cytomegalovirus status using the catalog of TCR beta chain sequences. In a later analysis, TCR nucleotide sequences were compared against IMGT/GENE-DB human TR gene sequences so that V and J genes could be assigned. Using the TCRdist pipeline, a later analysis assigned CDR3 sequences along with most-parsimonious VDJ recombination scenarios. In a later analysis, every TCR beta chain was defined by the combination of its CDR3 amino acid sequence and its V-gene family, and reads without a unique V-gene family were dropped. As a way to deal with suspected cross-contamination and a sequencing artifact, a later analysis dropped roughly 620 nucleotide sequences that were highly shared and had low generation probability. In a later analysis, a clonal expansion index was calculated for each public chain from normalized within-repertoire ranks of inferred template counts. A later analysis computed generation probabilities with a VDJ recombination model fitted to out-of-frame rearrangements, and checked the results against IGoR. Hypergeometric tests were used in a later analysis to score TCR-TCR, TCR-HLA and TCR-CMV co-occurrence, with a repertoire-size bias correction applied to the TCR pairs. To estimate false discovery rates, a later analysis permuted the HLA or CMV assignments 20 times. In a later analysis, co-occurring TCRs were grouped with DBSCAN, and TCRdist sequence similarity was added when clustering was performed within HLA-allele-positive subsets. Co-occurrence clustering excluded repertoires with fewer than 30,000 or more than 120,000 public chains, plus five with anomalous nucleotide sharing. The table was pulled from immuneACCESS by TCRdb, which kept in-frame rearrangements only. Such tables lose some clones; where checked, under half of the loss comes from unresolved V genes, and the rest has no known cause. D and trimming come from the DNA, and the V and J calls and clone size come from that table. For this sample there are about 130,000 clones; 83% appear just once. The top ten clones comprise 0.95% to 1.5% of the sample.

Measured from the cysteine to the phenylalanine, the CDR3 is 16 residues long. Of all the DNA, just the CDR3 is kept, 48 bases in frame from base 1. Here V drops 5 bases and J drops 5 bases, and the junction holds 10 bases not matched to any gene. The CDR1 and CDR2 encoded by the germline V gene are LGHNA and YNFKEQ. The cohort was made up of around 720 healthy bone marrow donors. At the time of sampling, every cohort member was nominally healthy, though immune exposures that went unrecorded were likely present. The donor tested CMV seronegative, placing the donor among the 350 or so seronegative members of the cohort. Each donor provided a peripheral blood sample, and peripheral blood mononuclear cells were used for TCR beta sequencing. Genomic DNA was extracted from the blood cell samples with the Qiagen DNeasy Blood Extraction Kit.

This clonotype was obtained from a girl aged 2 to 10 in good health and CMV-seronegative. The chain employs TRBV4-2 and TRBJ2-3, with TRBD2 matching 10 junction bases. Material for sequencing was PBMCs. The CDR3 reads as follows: CASSTRASGSEDTQYF. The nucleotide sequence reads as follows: TGTGCCAGCAGCACCCGGGCTAGCGGGAGTGAAGATACGCAGTATTTT.